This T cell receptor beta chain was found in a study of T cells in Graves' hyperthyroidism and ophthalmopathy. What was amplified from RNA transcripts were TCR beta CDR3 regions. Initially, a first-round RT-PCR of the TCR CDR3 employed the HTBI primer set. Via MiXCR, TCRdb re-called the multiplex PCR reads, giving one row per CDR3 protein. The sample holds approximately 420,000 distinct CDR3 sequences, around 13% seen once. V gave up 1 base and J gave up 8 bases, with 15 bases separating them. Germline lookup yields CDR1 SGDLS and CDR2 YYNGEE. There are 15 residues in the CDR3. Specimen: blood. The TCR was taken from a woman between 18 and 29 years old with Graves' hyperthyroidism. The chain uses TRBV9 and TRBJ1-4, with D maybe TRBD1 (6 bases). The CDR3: CASSVSGGALEKLFF. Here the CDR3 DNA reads TGTGCCAGCAGCGTATCGGGGGGGGCTTTGGAAAAACTGTTTTTT. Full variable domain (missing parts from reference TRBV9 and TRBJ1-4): DSGVTQTPKHLITATGQRVTLRCSPRSGDLSVYWYQQSLDQGLQFLIQYYNGEERAKGNILERFSAQQFPDLHSELNLSSLELGDSALYFCASSVSGGALEKLFFGSGTQLSVL.